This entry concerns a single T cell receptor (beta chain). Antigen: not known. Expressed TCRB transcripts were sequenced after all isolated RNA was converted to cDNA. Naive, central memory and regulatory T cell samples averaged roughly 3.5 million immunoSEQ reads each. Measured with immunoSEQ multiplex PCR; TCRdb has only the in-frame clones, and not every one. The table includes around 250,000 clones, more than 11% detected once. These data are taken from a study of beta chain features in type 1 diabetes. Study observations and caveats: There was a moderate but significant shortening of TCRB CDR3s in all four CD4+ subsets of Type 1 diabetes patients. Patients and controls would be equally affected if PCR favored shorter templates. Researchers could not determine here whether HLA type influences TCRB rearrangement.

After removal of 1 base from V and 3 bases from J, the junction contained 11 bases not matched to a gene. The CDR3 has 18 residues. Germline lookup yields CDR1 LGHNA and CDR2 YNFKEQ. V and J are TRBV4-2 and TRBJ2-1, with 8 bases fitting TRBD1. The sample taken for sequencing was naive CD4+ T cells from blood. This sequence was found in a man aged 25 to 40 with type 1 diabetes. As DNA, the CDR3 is TGTGCCAGCAGCCAAGGCTTAGACCGGGACAGGTACTACAATGAGCAGTTCTTC. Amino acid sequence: CASSQGLDRDRYYNEQFF.